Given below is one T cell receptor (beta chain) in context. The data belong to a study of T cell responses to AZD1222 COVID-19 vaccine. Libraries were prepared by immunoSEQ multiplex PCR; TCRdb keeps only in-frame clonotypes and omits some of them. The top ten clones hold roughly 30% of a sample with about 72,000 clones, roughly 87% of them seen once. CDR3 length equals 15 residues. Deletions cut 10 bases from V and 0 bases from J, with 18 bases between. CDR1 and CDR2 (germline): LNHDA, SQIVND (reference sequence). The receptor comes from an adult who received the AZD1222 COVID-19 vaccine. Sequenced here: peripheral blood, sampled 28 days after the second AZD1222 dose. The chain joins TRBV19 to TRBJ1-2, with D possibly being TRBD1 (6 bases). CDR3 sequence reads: CATKRGSQANYGYTF. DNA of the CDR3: TGTGCCACGAAGAGGGGGTCTCAAGCTAACTATGGCTACACCTTC.